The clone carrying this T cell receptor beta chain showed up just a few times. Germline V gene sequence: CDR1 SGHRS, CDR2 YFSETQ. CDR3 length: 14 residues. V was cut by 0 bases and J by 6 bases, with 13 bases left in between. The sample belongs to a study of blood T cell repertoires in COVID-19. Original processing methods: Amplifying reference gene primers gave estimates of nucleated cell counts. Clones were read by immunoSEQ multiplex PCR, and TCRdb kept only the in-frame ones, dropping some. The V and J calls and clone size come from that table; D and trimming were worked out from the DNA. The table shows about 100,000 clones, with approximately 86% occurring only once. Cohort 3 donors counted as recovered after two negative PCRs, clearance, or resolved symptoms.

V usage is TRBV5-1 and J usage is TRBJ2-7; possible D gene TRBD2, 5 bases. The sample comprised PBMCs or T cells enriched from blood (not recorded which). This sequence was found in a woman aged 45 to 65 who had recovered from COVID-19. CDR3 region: CASSLGTGYVEQYF. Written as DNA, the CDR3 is TGCGCCAGCAGCTTGGGGACGGGATACGTCGAGCAGTACTTC. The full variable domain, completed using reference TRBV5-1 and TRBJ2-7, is KAGVTQTPRYLIKTRGQQVTLSCSPISGHRSVSWYQQTPGQGLQFLFEYFSETQRNKGNFPGRFSGRQFSNSRSEMNVSTLELGDSALYLCASSLGTGYVEQYFGPGTRLTVT.